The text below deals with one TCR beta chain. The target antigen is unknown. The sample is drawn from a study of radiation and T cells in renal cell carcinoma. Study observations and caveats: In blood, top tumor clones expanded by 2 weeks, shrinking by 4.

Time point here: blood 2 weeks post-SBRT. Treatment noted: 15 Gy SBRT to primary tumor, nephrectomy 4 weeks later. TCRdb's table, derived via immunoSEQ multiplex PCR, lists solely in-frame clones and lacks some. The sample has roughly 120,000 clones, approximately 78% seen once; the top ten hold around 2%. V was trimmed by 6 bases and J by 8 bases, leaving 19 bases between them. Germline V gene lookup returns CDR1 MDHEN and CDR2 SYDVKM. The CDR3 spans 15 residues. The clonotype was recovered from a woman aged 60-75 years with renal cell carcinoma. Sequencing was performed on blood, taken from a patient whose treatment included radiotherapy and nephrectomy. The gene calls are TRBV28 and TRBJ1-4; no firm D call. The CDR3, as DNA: TGTGCCAGCAGCCCTCGGACGGTCAAAGGGGAAAAACTGTTTTTT. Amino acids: CASSPRTVKGEKLFF. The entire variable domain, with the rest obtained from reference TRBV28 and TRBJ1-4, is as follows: DVKVTQSSRYLVKRTGEKVFLECVQDMDHENMFWYRQDPGLGLRLIYFSYDVKMKEKGDIPEGYSVSREKKERFSLILESASTNQTSMYLCASSPRTVKGEKLFFGSGTQLSVL.